Listed below are T cell receptor beta chains from one sample, sequenced in a study of T cell repertoires in cytomegalovirus infection. These receptors have no known antigen. TCRdb called the reads again in MiXCR, with one record for every CDR3 protein. The table has approximately 56,000 distinct CDR3 sequences, about 20% seen once. The sample was CD8+ T cells from cultured PBMCs, taken from culture after CMV antigen stimulation. The receptors come from a human donor in good health (CMV status not recorded). Some clones in this sample may be carry-over from other donors' samples. Both conserved end residues are part of each CDR3. The D gene is left open where the match is weak. Part of the rows lack a size; the others show once, few, many or a class for expanded clones.

.	TRBV7-9	.	TRBJ2-7	CASSKDSYEQYF	TGTGCCAGCAGCAAGGACAGCTACGAGCAGTACTTC
.	TRBV27	once	TRBJ1-5	CASSLGVRQPQHF	TGTGCCAGCAGTTTGGGGGTCCGTCAGCCCCAGCATTTT
.	TRBV12-3/TRBV12-4	few	TRBJ1-2	CASSGPGVGYTF	TGTGCCAGCAGCGGACCGGGCGTTGGCTACACCTTC
.	TRBV20-1	few	TRBJ1-3	CSARGQTVSGNTIYF	TGCAGTGCTAGAGGACAGACAGTCTCTGGAAACACCATATATTTT
.	TRBV5-6	.	TRBJ1-1	CASSSAAGGLDTEAFF	TGTGCCAGCAGCTCTGCGGCGGGGGGCTTGGACACTGAAGCTTTCTTT
.	TRBV7-2	many	TRBJ2-5	CASSFVVGRQETQYF	TGTGCCAGCAGCTTCGTAGTAGGGCGGCAAGAGACCCAGTACTTC
.	TRBV27	many	TRBJ2-7	CASSPGTYEQYF	TGTGCCAGCAGTCCAGGGACCTACGAGCAGTACTTC
.	TRBV5-4	.	TRBJ2-3	CASSRGLPSTDTQYF	TGTGCCAGCAGCAGGGGACTTCCTAGCACAGATACGCAGTATTTT
.	TRBV6-1	.	TRBJ1-1	CASSVGGVNTEAFF	TGTGCCAGCAGTGTTGGGGGAGTGAACACTGAAGCTTTCTTT
.	TRBV6-2/TRBV6-3	.	TRBJ2-6	CASSSSGLSGANVLTF	TGTGCCAGCAGTTCGTCGGGGCTCTCTGGGGCCAACGTCCTGACTTTC
TRBD1	TRBV7-2	.	TRBJ2-7	CASSLGQGAYEQYF	TGTGCCAGCAGCTTGGGACAGGGGGCTTACGAGCAGTACTTC
.	TRBV12-5	.	TRBJ2-2	CASGTRTSDTGELFF	TGTGCTAGTGGTACCCGGACTTCGGACACCGGGGAGCTGTTTTTT
.	TRBV4-3	few	TRBJ2-3	CASSQVAGSDTQYF	TGCGCCAGCAGCCAAGTCGCAGGGTCAGATACGCAGTATTTT
TRBD1	TRBV6-1	few	TRBJ1-6	CASTSTGHNSPLHF	TGTGCCAGCACCTCGACAGGGCATAATTCACCCCTCCACTTT
.	TRBV19	few	TRBJ1-1	CASSLERSMNTEAFF	TGTGCCAGTAGTTTAGAGCGGTCGATGAACACTGAAGCTTTCTTT
.	TRBV7-8	few	TRBJ1-3	CASSGRTSGNTIYF	TGTGCCAGCAGCGGCAGGACCTCTGGAAACACCATATATTTT
.	TRBV5-6	.	TRBJ1-2	CASSTGSGTLYGYTF	TGTGCCAGCAGCACTGGGTCGGGCACTCTCTATGGCTACACCTTC
.	TRBV12-3/TRBV12-4	few	TRBJ2-3	CASSFLPARFRADTQYF	TGTGCCAGCAGTTTCCTCCCAGCAAGGTTCAGGGCAGATACGCAGTATTTT
TRBD2	TRBV4-1	.	TRBJ2-3	CASSQAGGVDTQYF	TGCGCCAGCAGCCAAGCCGGGGGGGTAGATACGCAGTATTTT
.	TRBV5-6	few	TRBJ1-4	CASSDGGELFF	TGTGCCAGCAGCGACGGAGGGGAACTGTTTTTT
TRBD1	TRBV4-2	.	TRBJ1-5	CASSQAGPRGRGQPQHF	TGTGCCAGCAGCCAAGCAGGACCAAGGGGGCGCGGACAGCCCCAGCATTTT
.	TRBV9	.	TRBJ2-7	CASSVATGYEQYF	TGTGCCAGCAGCGTAGCCACAGGTTACGAGCAGTACTTC
.	TRBV7-8	few	TRBJ1-1	CASSLGINREAFF	TGTGCCAGCAGCTTAGGGATAAATCGGGAAGCTTTCTTT
.	TRBV7-2	few	TRBJ1-1	CASSRGSNTEAFF	TGTGCCAGCAGCCGGGGATCGAACACTGAAGCTTTCTTT
.	TRBV7-9	many	TRBJ2-1	CASSWPPQGNEQFF	TGTGCCAGCAGCTGGCCGCCTCAGGGAAACGAGCAGTTCTTC
.	TRBV6-2/TRBV6-3	.	TRBJ2-7	CASSGRWAAYEQYF	TGTGCCAGCAGTGGGCGGTGGGCCGCCTACGAGCAGTACTTC
.	TRBV6-1	.	TRBJ1-5	CASRATVTYSNQPQHF	TGTGCCAGCAGGGCGACAGTAACTTATAGCAATCAGCCCCAGCATTTT
.	TRBV28	few	TRBJ2-7	CASSLTSGILRDEQYF	TGTGCCAGCAGTCTGACCTCCGGGATATTAAGGGACGAGCAGTACTTC
.	TRBV20-1	once	TRBJ2-5	CSARDRGQVGQETQYF	TGCAGTGCTAGAGATCGAGGTCAAGTGGGCCAAGAGACCCAGTACTTC
TRBD1	TRBV19	.	TRBJ1-5	CATAGTGNQPQHF	TGTGCCACCGCCGGGACAGGCAATCAGCCCCAGCATTTT
.	TRBV12-5	.	TRBJ2-7	CASGLVQFHYEQYF	TGTGCTAGTGGTTTGGTACAGTTTCACTACGAGCAGTACTTC
TRBD2	TRBV7-2	many	TRBJ2-5	CASSPQGAGGPWETQYF	TGTGCCAGCAGCCCACAAGGGGCGGGGGGGCCATGGGAGACCCAGTACTTC
TRBD2	TRBV14	.	TRBJ2-3	CASSQDERGNIDTQYF	TGTGCCAGCAGCCAAGATGAGCGGGGGAACATAGATACGCAGTATTTT
TRBD1	TRBV11-2	.	TRBJ2-1	CASSIAGTGTYNEQFF	TGTGCCAGCAGCATCGCCGGGACAGGGACCTACAATGAGCAGTTCTTC
.	TRBV4-3	.	TRBJ1-2	CASSQDIGTWGYTF	TGCGCCAGCAGCCAAGATATCGGGACTTGGGGCTACACCTTC
TRBD2	TRBV6-2/TRBV6-3	.	TRBJ2-1	CASRYGAGLSNEQFF	TGTGCCAGCAGATACGGCGCGGGACTATCCAATGAGCAGTTCTTC
TRBD1	TRBV6-5	.	TRBJ2-1	CASRPRSTGVGSEQFF	TGTGCCAGCCGACCCCGGTCCACAGGGGTTGGAAGTGAGCAGTTCTTC
.	TRBV6-2/TRBV6-3	few	TRBJ1-5	CASSPGGNQHF	TGTGCCAGCAGCCCGGGGGGAAACCAGCATTTT
.	TRBV19	few	TRBJ2-1	CASSPDFSYNEQFF	TGTGCCAGTAGTCCGGATTTCTCCTACAATGAGCAGTTCTTC
.	TRBV7-2	.	TRBJ2-3	CASSYLTTDTQYF	TGTGCCAGCAGCTACTTAACGACAGATACGCAGTATTTT
TRBD1	TRBV7-6	.	TRBJ2-7	CASFERTGMGYEQYF	TGTGCCAGCTTCGAGCGGACAGGGATGGGGTACGAGCAGTACTTC
.	TRBV7-8	many	TRBJ2-3	CASSLQLRTGTDTQYF	TGTGCCAGCAGCTTACAGTTAAGGACGGGCACAGATACGCAGTATTTT
.	TRBV6-2/TRBV6-3	.	TRBJ2-5	CASSFRPKGGPEYF	TGTGCCAGCAGTTTCCGCCCTAAGGGCGGCCCGGAGTACTTC
.	TRBV27	.	TRBJ1-5	CASTPFWGSNQPQHF	TGTGCCAGCACCCCTTTTTGGGGGAGCAATCAGCCCCAGCATTTT
TRBD1	TRBV7-3	many	TRBJ1-2	CASRRGQGSGGYTF	TGTGCCAGCAGGAGAGGACAGGGGTCAGGGGGCTACACCTTC
TRBD2	TRBV7-2	.	TRBJ2-7	CASSPRLLAINEQYF	TGTGCCAGCAGCCCCCGGCTACTAGCGATAAACGAGCAGTACTTC
TRBD1	TRBV6-1	few	TRBJ2-7	CASSGFHRGVFYEQYF	TGTGCCAGCAGTGGGTTCCACAGGGGGGTCTTCTACGAGCAGTACTTC
TRBD1	TRBV28	many	TRBJ2-1	CASSLVGTETMTMWGREQFF	TGTGCCAGCAGTTTAGTTGGGACAGAGACTATGACTATGTGGGGTAGGGAGCAGTTCTTC
TRBD2	TRBV7-8	.	TRBJ2-1	CASSALAGGLDEQFF	TGTGCCAGCAGCGCGCTAGCGGGGGGTCTGGATGAGCAGTTCTTC
.	TRBV20-1	.	TRBJ1-5	CSAPQGWNQPQHF	TGCAGTGCTCCCCAGGGTTGGAATCAGCCCCAGCATTTT
.	TRBV19	.	TRBJ2-1	CASTGTAGTYNEQFF	TGTGCCAGTACCGGAACGGCGGGGACCTACAATGAGCAGTTCTTC
.	TRBV19	.	TRBJ2-2	CASSWITPNTGELFF	TGTGCCAGTAGCTGGATAACGCCGAACACCGGGGAGCTGTTTTTT
.	TRBV5-6	.	TRBJ1-1	CASSRGSAWRAFF	TGTGCCAGCAGCCGGGGATCGGCCTGGAGAGCTTTCTTT
.	TRBV6-5	.	TRBJ1-1	CASSYSLGTRGEAFF	TGTGCCAGCAGTTACTCTTTGGGAACAAGGGGCGAAGCTTTCTTT
.	TRBV7-2	few	TRBJ1-5	CASSLDGAQPQHF	TGTGCCAGCAGCTTAGACGGGGCGCAGCCCCAGCATTTT
.	TRBV7-2	.	TRBJ2-1	CASSFRQVVHNEQFF	TGTGCCAGCAGCTTCAGGCAGGTCGTCCACAATGAGCAGTTCTTC